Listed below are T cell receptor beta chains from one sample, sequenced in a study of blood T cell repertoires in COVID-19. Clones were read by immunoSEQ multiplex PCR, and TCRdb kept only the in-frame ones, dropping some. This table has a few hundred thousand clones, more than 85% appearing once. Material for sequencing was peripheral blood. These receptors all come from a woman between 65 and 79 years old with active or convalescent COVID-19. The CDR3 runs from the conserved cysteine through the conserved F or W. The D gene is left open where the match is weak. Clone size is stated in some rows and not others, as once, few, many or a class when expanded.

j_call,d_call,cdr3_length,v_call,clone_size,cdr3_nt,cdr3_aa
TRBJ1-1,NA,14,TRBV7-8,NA,TGTGCCAGCAGCGAACAGGGAATGAACACTGAAGCTTTCTTT,CASSEQGMNTEAFF
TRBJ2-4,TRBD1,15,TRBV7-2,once,TGTGCCAGCAGCTTAGTCCGGGACAGTAGGGACATTCAGTACTTC,CASSLVRDSRDIQYF
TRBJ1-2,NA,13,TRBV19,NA,TGTGCCAGTAGTGCAACACGAAGTAATGGCTACACCTTC,CASSATRSNGYTF
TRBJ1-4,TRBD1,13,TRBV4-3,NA,TGCGCCAGCAGCCAAGGATGGGGAGACAGGGGGTCTTTT,CASSQGWGDRGSF
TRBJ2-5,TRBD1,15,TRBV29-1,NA,TGCAGCGTTGGGGGACAGGTTGGGTTCCAAGAGACCCAGTACTTC,CSVGGQVGFQETQYF
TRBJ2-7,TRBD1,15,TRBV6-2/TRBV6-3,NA,TGTGCCAGCAGTTCACACAGGGGCGCTTTTTACGAGCAGTACTTC,CASSSHRGAFYEQYF
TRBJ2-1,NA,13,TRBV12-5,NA,TGTGCTAGTGGTGGGCCCTCATCGGCGGGCGGATTCTTC,CASGGPSSAGGFF
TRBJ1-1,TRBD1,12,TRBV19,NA,TGTGCCAGTACCAAGACAGGGGGTTCAGCTTTCTTT,CASTKTGGSAFF
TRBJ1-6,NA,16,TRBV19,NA,TGTGCCAGTAGTGCCCTTGAGGGCCAGCTTAATTCACCCCTCCACTTT,CASSALEGQLNSPLHF
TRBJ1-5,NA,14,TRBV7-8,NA,TGTGCCAGCAGCCCAGATTATAGCAATCAGCCCCAGCATTTT,CASSPDYSNQPQHF
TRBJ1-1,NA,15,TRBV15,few,TGTGCCACCAGCAGAGCACTACGGCGGGACACTGAAGCTTTCTTT,CATSRALRRDTEAFF
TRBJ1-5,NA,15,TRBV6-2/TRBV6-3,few,TGTGCCAGCAGTCAACAGAGGGTCCCACCTCAGCCCCAGCATTTT,CASSQQRVPPQPQHF